Listed below are T cell receptor beta chains from one sample, sequenced in a study of cytomegalovirus exposure and HLA in healthy donors. The data were produced by immunoSEQ multiplex PCR, yet TCRdb's version contains in-frame clones alone and is incomplete. In the table there are a few hundred thousand clones, around 90% of which are singletons. The specimen was PBMCs. Every receptor here comes from a man aged 25 to 45 in good health and CMV-seronegative. The CDR3 runs from the conserved cysteine through the conserved F or W. A D gene is named only where the DNA matches it firmly. Not all rows give a size; the values are once, few, many and, for expanded clones, a class.

CDR3,DNA,J,size,D,V
CASSLVTGIAGYTF,TGTGCCAGCAGCCTGGTGACAGGGATTGCTGGCTACACCTTC,TRBJ1-2,few,TRBD1,TRBV14
CASSESPSGGQETQYF,TGTGCCAGCAGTGAAAGTCCTAGCGGGGGCCAAGAGACCCAGTACTTC,TRBJ2-5,-,TRBD2,TRBV6-1
CASSPDLSPTDTQYF,TGTGCCAGCAGCCCGGACTTAAGCCCCACAGATACGCAGTATTTT,TRBJ2-3,-,-,TRBV5-6
CASSSGGTLAKNIQYF,TGTGCCAGCAGCTCTGGCGGGACCCTAGCCAAAAACATTCAGTACTTC,TRBJ2-4,-,-,TRBV7-9
CASSEAPNRVYLTGNTIYF,TGTGCCAGCAGTGAAGCCCCCAACAGGGTTTACCTGACGGGAAACACCATATATTTT,TRBJ1-3,-,-,TRBV6-1
CAWSAGRFYSNQPQHF,TGTGCCTGGAGCGCCGGGAGGTTTTATAGCAATCAGCCCCAGCATTTT,TRBJ1-5,-,-,TRBV30
CASSLQPSVKNIQYF,TGTGCCAGCAGCTTGCAACCGTCGGTCAAAAACATTCAGTACTTC,TRBJ2-4,once,-,TRBV5-6
CASSASYQTGGSRGGYTF,TGTGCCAGCAGTGCCTCTTACCAGACAGGGGGCAGCCGAGGTGGCTACACCTTC,TRBJ1-2,-,TRBD1,TRBV6-4
CASSLTAGTGNGYTF,TGTGCCAGCAGCCTTACCGCCGGGACAGGGAATGGCTACACCTTC,TRBJ1-2,-,TRBD1,TRBV7-9
CASSSLWRQHYEQYF,TGTGCCAGCAGCTCCTTGTGGAGACAGCACTACGAGCAGTACTTC,TRBJ2-7,once,-,TRBV5-6